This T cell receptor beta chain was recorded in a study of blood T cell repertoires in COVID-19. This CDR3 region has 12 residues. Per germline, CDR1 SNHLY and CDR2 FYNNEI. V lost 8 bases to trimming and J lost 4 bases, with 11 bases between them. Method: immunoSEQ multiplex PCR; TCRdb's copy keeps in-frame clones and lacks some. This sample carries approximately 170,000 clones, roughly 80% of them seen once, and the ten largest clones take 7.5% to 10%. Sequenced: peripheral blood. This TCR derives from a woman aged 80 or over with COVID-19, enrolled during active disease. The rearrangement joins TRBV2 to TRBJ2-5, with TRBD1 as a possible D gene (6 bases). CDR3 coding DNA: TGTGCCAGCGGTCAGGGGACAGAGACCCAGTACTTC. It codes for CASGQGTETQYF.